The subject of this entry is one T cell receptor (beta chain). Its matching antigen is unknown. Newly diagnosed hyperthyroidism donors, aged 18 to 65, duration under 2 months. Serum thyroxine and TRAb, along with clinical symptoms, thyroid ultrasound and orbital computed tomography, were what diagnosis relied on. The PBMC fraction was derived from more than 8 ml of fresh peripheral blood. This specimen comes from a study of Graves' ophthalmopathy and Graves' hyperthyroidism. Notes on the study in general: Cross-validated, the 13-signature model showed 87.88%/81.08% sensitivity/specificity, and 80%/75% in the test set.

Amplification of the TCR beta CDR3 regions used RNA transcripts (as template). First-round RT-PCR with HTBI primers preceded a second-round multiplex PCR. In TCRdb, the multiplex PCR reads were re-called with MiXCR into one record per CDR3 protein. The sample consists of under 800,000 distinct CDR3 sequences, over 20% of them appearing once. The origin of this receptor is a woman aged 18 to 35 with stable Graves' hyperthyroidism. Some clones in this sample may be carry-over from other donors' samples. Specimen: peripheral blood.

The CDR3 loop is CASGAAVNTEAFF. CDR3 nucleotide sequence: TGTGCCAGTGGTGCCGCAGTGAACACTGAAGCTTTCTTT. V and J are TRBV19 and TRBJ1-1; D is ambiguous. CDR3 length equals 13 residues. Germline CDR1 reads LNHDA; CDR2 reads SQIVND (reference sequence). V shed 8 bases and J shed 0 bases, with 10 bases lying between them.